These T cell receptor beta chains were read from a single sample in a study of tumor-infiltrating lymphocytes in primary liver carcinoma. MiXCR, applied by TCRdb to the multiplex PCR reads, yields one record per CDR3 protein. The data contain 300,000 to 400,000 distinct CDR3 sequences, about 61% of them singletons. The sequencing input was peripheral blood. The receptor source for this set is a man in his forties or fifties with primary liver carcinoma and hepatitis B virus infection. Both conserved end residues are part of each CDR3. The D gene is left open where the match is weak. Rows may omit the clone size; those that give it use once, few, many or a size class.

size: .; V: TRBV11-1; J: TRBJ2-1; D: .; DNA: TGTGCCAGCAGCCTGAACTCCAACAATGAGTGGTTCTTC; CDR3: CASSLNSNNEWFF
size: .; V: TRBV6-1; J: TRBJ2-1; D: .; DNA: TGTGCCATCAGTAGCGTAGGACAAAATGGATACAATGAGCAGTTCTTC; CDR3: CAISSVGQNGYNEQFF
size: .; V: TRBV12-3/TRBV12-4; J: TRBJ2-7; D: .; DNA: TGTACTAGCACCCCCGGAGGGACACGGTCCTACGAGCAGTACTTC; CDR3: CTSTPGGTRSYEQYF
size: .; V: TRBV4-1; J: TRBJ1-5; D: .; DNA: TGCGCCAGTAGCCAAGGGCAGGGGAGCAATCAGCCCCGGCATTTT; CDR3: CASSQGQGSNQPRHF
size: .; V: TRBV13; J: TRBJ1-1; D: .; DNA: TGTACCAGCAGCTCCTTAAGGGGCGGCACTGAAGCTTTCTTT; CDR3: CTSSSLRGGTEAFF
size: many; V: TRBV5-4; J: TRBJ2-4; D: TRBD2; DNA: TGTGCCAGCAGCTCCGGGACTAGCGGTTGGGGAAACATTCAGTACTTC; CDR3: CASSSGTSGWGNIQYF
size: .; V: TRBV11-2; J: TRBJ1-2; D: .; DNA: TGTGCCAGCAGCCGATACCGGGAGAACTTTGGCTACACCTTC; CDR3: CASSRYRENFGYTF
size: .; V: TRBV12-5; J: TRBJ2-2; D: .; DNA: TGTGCTAGTGACCCGCCAGGCGGCCCCAGGACCGGGGAGCTGTCTTTT; CDR3: CASDPPGGPRTGELSF
size: .; V: TRBV4-1; J: TRBJ1-1; D: .; DNA: TGCGCCAGCAGCCCTTGGCAGGGAGCTGAAGCTTTCTTT; CDR3: CASSPWQGAEAFF
size: few; V: TRBV14; J: TRBJ2-1; D: TRBD2; DNA: TGTGCCAGCAGCCATCAAGGACTAGCGGGGTACAATGAGCAGTTCTTC; CDR3: CASSHQGLAGYNEQFF
size: many; V: TRBV10-3; J: TRBJ1-4; D: TRBD1; DNA: TGTGCCGTCCGACAGGGAGAAAATGAAAAACTGTTTTTT; CDR3: CAVRQGENEKLFF
size: few; V: TRBV14; J: TRBJ2-7; D: .; DNA: TGTGCCAGCAGGGTTACAGGGACGTCCTACGAGCAGTACTTC; CDR3: CASRVTGTSYEQYF
size: .; V: TRBV6-6; J: TRBJ1-4; D: .; DNA: TGTGCCAGCAGTTACTCCCGAGATGAAAAACTGTTTTTT; CDR3: CASSYSRDEKLFF
size: many; V: TRBV12-3/TRBV12-4; J: TRBJ2-1; D: TRBD2; DNA: TGTGCCAGCAGCCCGGGGAGCGGGAGAGGGTCCTACAATGAGCAGTTCTTC; CDR3: CASSPGSGRGSYNEQFF
size: .; V: TRBV13; J: TRBJ2-7; D: .; DNA: TGTGCCAGCAGCTTAAGATTGGCCCCATACGAGCAGTACTTC; CDR3: CASSLRLAPYEQYF
size: .; V: TRBV24-1; J: TRBJ2-5; D: .; DNA: TGTGCCACCAGTGACTCCGGGACTGCCCTAGAGACCCAGTACTTC; CDR3: CATSDSGTALETQYF